This T cell receptor beta chain was sequenced in a study of blood T cell repertoires in COVID-19. Overall study context: From T cells, B-cell-depleted T cells, or PBMCs came the material, which was cDNA or gDNA.

Measured with immunoSEQ multiplex PCR; TCRdb has only the in-frame clones, and not every one. The sample has approximately 160,000 clones; approximately 80% are singletons. The sequencing input was peripheral blood. This sequence originates from a human donor in a cohort sampled during active COVID-19.

CDR3 sequence: CASSATGGLVKETQYF. As DNA, the CDR3 is TGCGCCAGCAGTGCCACAGGAGGGTTAGTGAAAGAGACCCAGTACTTC. The V gene is TRBV10-2, the J gene TRBJ2-5, with D possibly being TRBD2 (6 bases). The CDR3 length is 16 residues. Looked up from germline, CDR1 is WSHSY and CDR2 is SAAADI. V shed 4 bases and J shed 3 bases, with 18 bases lying between them.